Listed here are 9 T cell receptor beta chains from one sample, sequenced in a study of blood T cells in healthy people across ages. A second PCR, run for about 6 to 11 cycles, used a sample-barcoded 5' primer plus a J-beta primer mix. TCRdb called the 5' RACE reads again in MiXCR, with one record for every CDR3 protein. This table has about 780,000 distinct CDR3 sequences, about 45% appearing once. The sample taken for sequencing was blood. The receptor set was obtained from an elderly man in good health.

In nucleotides, the CDR3 is TGTGCCAGCAACCAAGCCGGGGCAGGCAAAAACTATGGCTACACCTTC. This gives the protein CASNQAGAGKNYGYTF. The chain employs TRBV28 and TRBJ1-2, with TRBD1 as a possible D gene (5 bases). With 7 bases removed from V and 2 bases from J, the gap between germline ends came to 20 bases. CDR3 size: 16 residues. Germline loops: CDR1 MDHEN, CDR2 SYDVKM.

This clonotype has just one count. This clone may be a read error of a much larger clone one base away. The gene calls are TRBV3-1 and TRBJ2-1; 11 bases fit TRBD2. From germline, CDR1 is LGHDT and CDR2 YNNKEL (reference sequence). This CDR3 has 15 residues. CDR3 amino acids: CVSSPLRLAGSEQFF. The CDR3, as DNA: TGTGTCAGCAGTCCACTTAGACTAGCGGGAAGTGAGCAGTTCTTC.

J is TRBJ2-4 and V is TRBV4-3, with D hard to call. This CDR3 region has 16 residues. Trimming removed 1 base at V and 0 bases at J, with 10 bases between. CDR1 LGHNA and CDR2 YSLEER come from the germline V gene. Here the CDR3 reads CASSQGAVLAKNIQYF. The CDR3 region has the DNA TGCGCCAGCAGCCAAGGCGCGGTATTAGCCAAAAACATTCAGTACTTC.

This clonotype was seen repeatedly, ten times or more. J is TRBJ2-5 and V is TRBV20-1; 7 bases are a match to TRBD2. This CDR3 has 15 residues. V trimming: 0 bases; J trimming: 4 bases; junction bases outside the gene matches: 8. Germline CDR1 DFQATT, CDR2 SNEGSKA (reference sequence). The CDR3: CSARDPLTGGETQYF. In DNA, the CDR3 is TGCAGTGCTAGAGATCCGTTAACGGGGGGAGAGACCCAGTACTTC.

This clonotype was found a few times. V is TRBV6-6 and J is TRBJ2-7; 8 nucleotides match TRBD1. CDR1 and CDR2 (germline): MNHNY, SVGAGI (reference sequence). The J segment lost 6 bases and the V segment lost 0 bases, leaving 7 bases of the junction unmatched. This CDR3 spans 15 amino acids. The CDR3 sequence: CASSYSQGAASEQYF. Written as DNA, the CDR3 is TGTGCCAGCAGTTACTCTCAGGGGGCAGCATCCGAGCAGTACTTC.

The chain is built from TRBV2 and TRBJ2-1; 10 bases agree with TRBD2. The CDR3 spans 18 residues. Germline CDR1 SNHLY, CDR2 FYNNEI. Germline trimming cut 0 bases from V and 4 bases from J; bases unmatched to any gene: 9. The CDR3 DNA reads as TGTGCCAGCAGTGAAGCCATTTCCGGGACTAGCGTATACAATGAGCAGTTCTTC. Residues: CASSEAISGTSVYNEQFF.

The gene calls are TRBV9 and TRBJ2-1, with D perhaps matching TRBD2 (6 bases). V shed 1 base and J shed 9 bases, with 14 bases lying between them. The germline V gene encodes CDR1 SGDLS and CDR2 YYNGEE. The CDR3 is 14 amino acids. The CDR3 DNA sequence: TGTGCCAGCAGCGTAAATTGGGGGACTCCTGAGCAGTTCTTC. Translating it yields CASSVNWGTPEQFF.

This clonotype occurred a few times. The CDR3 DNA is TGTGCCAGCAGCCAAACGGGACTACCCGCTTACGAGCAGTACTTC. This encodes CASSQTGLPAYEQYF. The chain uses TRBV7-2 and TRBJ2-7; 7 bases fit TRBD2. Germline V gives CDR1 SGHTA, CDR2 FQGNSA. This CDR3 has 15 residues. Trimming at V came to 5 bases and at J to 4 bases, leaving 11 bases not matched to a gene.

V usage is TRBV6-2 or TRBV6-3 and J usage is TRBJ2-1; TRBD2 matches at 7 bases. CDR1 is MNHEY and CDR2 is SVGEGT in the germline V gene. The CDR3 runs 18 residues. V gave up 1 base and J gave up 6 bases; unmatched junction bases: 15. The CDR3 spells CASSYFKAGTTAFNEQFF. In nucleotides, the CDR3 is TGTGCCAGCAGTTACTTCAAGGCCGGGACTACCGCCTTCAATGAGCAGTTCTTC.